The T cell receptor beta chain under discussion was sequenced for a study of cytomegalovirus exposure and HLA in healthy donors. Study-wide results and limits: Analyzed later, association rates of TCRs varied across HLA loci, with DRB1 most and HLA-C fewest. The majority of TCR sequences were rare, yet some public TCRs appeared in many donors. In a later analysis, a genetic analysis reported fewer productive-TCR N-insertions in an Asian-associated ancestry cluster than the cohort average.

The CDR3 consists of 12 residues. Germline CDR1 GTSNPN, CDR2 SVGIG (reference sequence). Trimming removed 3 bases at V and 6 bases at J, with 8 bases between. This clone was counted a few times. Antigen unknown. PCR involved 60 Vbeta and 13 Jbeta primers. In the original workflow: In a later analysis, 75 million to 95 million unique TCR beta chains included roughly 11 million shared by two or more donors. Only in-frame clones appear in the TCRdb table, and some are missing; sequencing was by immunoSEQ multiplex PCR. That table furnishes V, J and clone size, whereas the DNA furnished D and trimming. The sample lists over 130,000 clones, about 66% occurring once.

The chain is built from TRBV30 and TRBJ1-4; no firm D call. Material for sequencing was PBMCs. The receptor was isolated from a male donor in good health and CMV-seronegative. The CDR3 DNA reads TGTGCCTGGAGAGCGACCCATGAAAAACTGTTTTTT. It translates to CAWRATHEKLFF.